The rows below give T cell receptor beta chains drawn from one sample of a study of blood T cell repertoires in COVID-19. Repertoires were generated with immunoSEQ multiplex PCR, while TCRdb's copy carries only in-frame clones and drops some. Here the sample spans about 160,000 clones, around four fifths being singletons. Specimen: peripheral blood. These receptors originate from a human donor in a cohort sampled during active COVID-19. Each CDR3 is given with its conserved first and last residue. The order of the fields is clone size, V gene, J gene, D gene, CDR3 protein, CDR3 DNA. A D gene is named only where the DNA matches it firmly. Clone size, where shown, is once, few, many, or a class for clones that have expanded.

clone size: .
V gene: TRBV27
J gene: TRBJ2-7
D gene: TRBD2
CDR3 protein: CASSLVTSGTYEQYF
CDR3 DNA: TGTGCCAGCAGTTTAGTGACTAGCGGAACCTACGAGCAGTACTTC

clone size: few
V gene: TRBV6-4
J gene: TRBJ1-1
D gene: TRBD1
CDR3 protein: CASSTTGETEAFF
CDR3 DNA: TGTGCCAGCAGTACGACAGGGGAAACTGAAGCTTTCTTT

clone size: .
V gene: TRBV13
J gene: TRBJ2-1
D gene: TRBD2
CDR3 protein: CASSMGTSGRPTNEQFF
CDR3 DNA: TGTGCCAGCAGCATGGGGACTAGCGGGAGGCCTACTAATGAGCAGTTCTTC

clone size: .
V gene: TRBV29-1
J gene: TRBJ1-2
D gene: .
CDR3 protein: CSVGGGPNYGYTF
CDR3 DNA: TGCAGCGTCGGGGGGGGTCCTAACTATGGCTACACCTTC

clone size: .
V gene: TRBV27
J gene: TRBJ2-3
D gene: TRBD2
CDR3 protein: CASSLFPTSGDTQYF
CDR3 DNA: TGTGCCAGCAGTTTATTCCCGACTAGCGGAGATACGCAGTATTTT

clone size: .
V gene: TRBV28
J gene: TRBJ1-2
D gene: TRBD1
CDR3 protein: CASQGDYGYTF
CDR3 DNA: TGTGCCAGTCAGGGGGACTATGGCTACACCTTC

clone size: .
V gene: TRBV11-2
J gene: TRBJ2-1
D gene: TRBD2
CDR3 protein: CASSSSGTSGRSYNEQFF
CDR3 DNA: TGTGCCAGCAGCTCGTCGGGGACTAGCGGGAGGTCCTACAATGAGCAGTTCTTC

clone size: .
V gene: TRBV30
J gene: TRBJ1-1
D gene: .
CDR3 protein: CAFHFYSNTEAFF
CDR3 DNA: TGTGCCTTTCACTTCTACTCGAACACTGAAGCTTTCTTT

clone size: .
V gene: TRBV19
J gene: TRBJ1-6
D gene: .
CDR3 protein: CASNDSKNSPLHF
CDR3 DNA: TGTGCCAGTAATGACAGCAAAAATTCACCCCTCCACTTT

clone size: .
V gene: TRBV7-9
J gene: TRBJ1-1
D gene: TRBD1
CDR3 protein: CASSPTGKATEAFF
CDR3 DNA: TGTGCCAGCAGTCCGACAGGGAAGGCCACTGAAGCTTTCTTT

clone size: .
V gene: TRBV7-9
J gene: TRBJ1-2
D gene: TRBD1
CDR3 protein: CASSRDRGSNYGYTF
CDR3 DNA: TGTGCCAGCAGCCGGGACAGGGGCAGCAACTATGGCTACACCTTC

clone size: .
V gene: TRBV12-3/TRBV12-4
J gene: TRBJ2-5
D gene: .
CDR3 protein: CASSLRSLETQYF
CDR3 DNA: TGTGCCAGCAGTTTACGTAGCTTAGAGACCCAGTACTTC

clone size: .
V gene: TRBV5-1
J gene: TRBJ2-7
D gene: .
CDR3 protein: CASSPGRGVEQYF
CDR3 DNA: TGCGCCAGCAGCCCGGGGAGGGGGGTCGAGCAGTACTTC

clone size: .
V gene: TRBV10-2
J gene: TRBJ2-7
D gene: .
CDR3 protein: CASSEAGSDEQYF
CDR3 DNA: TGCGCCAGCAGTGAGGCCGGGAGCGACGAGCAGTACTTC

clone size: .
V gene: TRBV10-1
J gene: TRBJ1-6
D gene: .
CDR3 protein: CASSDGTNNSPLHF
CDR3 DNA: TGCGCCAGCAGTGACGGCACTAATAATTCACCCCTCCACTTT

clone size: .
V gene: TRBV30
J gene: TRBJ2-1
D gene: TRBD1
CDR3 protein: CAWSVGGSNEQFF
CDR3 DNA: TGTGCCTGGAGTGTAGGGGGCTCCAATGAGCAGTTCTTC

clone size: .
V gene: TRBV2
J gene: TRBJ1-1
D gene: .
CDR3 protein: CASSENGAWLTEAFF
CDR3 DNA: TGTGCCAGCAGTGAAAATGGAGCCTGGCTCACTGAAGCTTTCTTT

clone size: few
V gene: TRBV6-2/TRBV6-3
J gene: TRBJ2-7
D gene: .
CDR3 protein: CASSPDSPPYEQYF
CDR3 DNA: TGTGCCAGCAGCCCGGACAGCCCTCCCTACGAGCAGTACTTC

clone size: .
V gene: TRBV10-1
J gene: TRBJ2-7
D gene: TRBD1
CDR3 protein: CASRGGRGLHYEQYF
CDR3 DNA: TGCGCCAGCAGAGGCGGCAGGGGGCTTCACTACGAGCAGTACTTC

clone size: .
V gene: TRBV6-5
J gene: TRBJ2-7
D gene: .
CDR3 protein: CASSYSRGYEQYF
CDR3 DNA: TGTGCCAGCAGTTACAGTCGGGGCTACGAGCAGTACTTC

clone size: .
V gene: TRBV19
J gene: TRBJ2-5
D gene: .
CDR3 protein: CASSSRGRAEETQYF
CDR3 DNA: TGTGCCAGTAGTTCGCGGGGCAGGGCAGAAGAGACCCAGTACTTC

clone size: .
V gene: TRBV20-1
J gene: TRBJ2-3
D gene: .
CDR3 protein: CSASRGGGNTDTQYF
CDR3 DNA: TGCAGTGCTAGTAGGGGCGGGGGCAACACAGATACGCAGTATTTT

clone size: .
V gene: TRBV5-5
J gene: TRBJ2-5
D gene: .
CDR3 protein: CASSPWTKETQYF
CDR3 DNA: TGTGCCAGCAGCCCATGGACTAAGGAGACCCAGTACTTC

clone size: .
V gene: TRBV7-9
J gene: TRBJ2-3
D gene: .
CDR3 protein: CACNVGDSLTDTQYF
CDR3 DNA: TGTGCCTGCAACGTCGGGGACTCACTCACAGATACGCAGTATTTT

clone size: few
V gene: TRBV6-5
J gene: TRBJ1-3
D gene: .
CDR3 protein: CASSYSPLSSGNTIYF
CDR3 DNA: TGTGCCAGCAGTTACTCCCCCTTGAGCTCTGGAAACACCATATATTTT

clone size: .
V gene: TRBV27
J gene: TRBJ1-6
D gene: .
CDR3 protein: CASRRGGAGNSPLHF
CDR3 DNA: TGTGCCAGCCGTCGCGGGGGGGCTGGTAATTCACCCCTCCACTTT

clone size: .
V gene: TRBV6-5
J gene: TRBJ1-1
D gene: .
CDR3 protein: CASRRTVNTEAFF
CDR3 DNA: TGTGCCAGCAGACGTACGGTGAACACTGAAGCTTTCTTT

clone size: once
V gene: TRBV7-9
J gene: TRBJ2-7
D gene: TRBD1
CDR3 protein: CASRGTGLEQYF
CDR3 DNA: TGTGCCAGCAGAGGGACAGGGCTTGAGCAGTACTTC

clone size: .
V gene: TRBV30
J gene: TRBJ2-3
D gene: .
CDR3 protein: CAWSVPGADTQYF
CDR3 DNA: TGTGCCTGGAGTGTACCCGGGGCAGATACGCAGTATTTT

clone size: few
V gene: TRBV29-1
J gene: TRBJ2-1
D gene: .
CDR3 protein: CSLARGFEQFF
CDR3 DNA: TGCAGCCTCGCGAGGGGGTTTGAGCAGTTCTTC

clone size: .
V gene: TRBV29-1
J gene: TRBJ2-3
D gene: TRBD1
CDR3 protein: CSVDRGSDTQYF
CDR3 DNA: TGCAGCGTTGACAGGGGGTCAGATACGCAGTATTTT

clone size: .
V gene: TRBV5-1
J gene: TRBJ2-2
D gene: TRBD2
CDR3 protein: CASSWGLAGARTGELFF
CDR3 DNA: TGCGCCAGCAGCTGGGGACTAGCGGGAGCCCGAACCGGGGAGCTGTTTTTT

clone size: .
V gene: TRBV18
J gene: TRBJ1-4
D gene: .
CDR3 protein: CASSPPGDEKLFF
CDR3 DNA: TGTGCCAGCTCACCACCAGGGGATGAAAAACTGTTTTTT

clone size: .
V gene: TRBV3-1/TRBV3-2
J gene: TRBJ2-7
D gene: TRBD1
CDR3 protein: CASSQDPGTGEYEQYF
CDR3 DNA: TGTGCCAGCAGCCAAGATCCCGGGACAGGGGAGTACGAGCAGTACTTC

clone size: .
V gene: TRBV4-1
J gene: TRBJ2-5
D gene: .
CDR3 protein: CASSFLLMSRETQYF
CDR3 DNA: TGCGCCAGCAGCTTCCTCCTTATGAGCCGGGAGACCCAGTACTTC

clone size: .
V gene: TRBV18
J gene: TRBJ1-1
D gene: .
CDR3 protein: CASSPPTGFGEAFF
CDR3 DNA: TGTGCCAGCTCACCTCCTACAGGTTTTGGAGAAGCTTTCTTT

clone size: .
V gene: TRBV3-1/TRBV3-2
J gene: TRBJ2-7
D gene: .
CDR3 protein: CASSQDGGGYEQYF
CDR3 DNA: TGTGCCAGCAGCCAAGATGGGGGCGGCTACGAGCAGTACTTC

clone size: .
V gene: TRBV7-9
J gene: TRBJ1-1
D gene: .
CDR3 protein: CASSLLGQINTEAFF
CDR3 DNA: TGTGCCAGCAGCTTATTGGGGCAAATCAACACTGAAGCTTTCTTT

clone size: few
V gene: TRBV19
J gene: TRBJ2-7
D gene: TRBD2
CDR3 protein: CASSPWTRRGSSYEQYF
CDR3 DNA: TGTGCCAGTAGTCCGTGGACTAGGAGGGGATCTTCCTACGAGCAGTACTTC

clone size: .
V gene: TRBV7-2
J gene: TRBJ1-1
D gene: .
CDR3 protein: CASSLRSMNTEAFF
CDR3 DNA: TGTGCCAGCAGCTTGAGAAGCATGAACACTGAAGCTTTCTTT

clone size: .
V gene: TRBV11-2
J gene: TRBJ2-2
D gene: TRBD2
CDR3 protein: CASSFPLGTTNTGELFF
CDR3 DNA: TGTGCCAGCAGCTTCCCCTTAGGGACTACCAACACCGGGGAGCTGTTTTTT

clone size: .
V gene: TRBV28
J gene: TRBJ1-6
D gene: .
CDR3 protein: CASTRQRQVSPLHF
CDR3 DNA: TGTGCCAGCACTAGACAGCGCCAAGTTTCACCCCTCCACTTT

clone size: once
V gene: TRBV6-4
J gene: TRBJ1-2
D gene: TRBD1
CDR3 protein: CASRGTGRGGYTF
CDR3 DNA: TGTGCCAGCAGAGGGACAGGGAGAGGGGGCTACACCTTC

clone size: once
V gene: TRBV28
J gene: TRBJ2-6
D gene: .
CDR3 protein: CASSSQGRAGANVLTF
CDR3 DNA: TGTGCCAGCAGTAGCCAGGGAAGGGCTGGGGCCAACGTCCTGACTTTC

clone size: few
V gene: TRBV28
J gene: TRBJ2-3
D gene: .
CDR3 protein: CASSYRSSVDTQYF
CDR3 DNA: TGTGCCAGCAGTTACCGGTCTAGCGTGGATACGCAGTATTTT

clone size: .
V gene: TRBV19
J gene: TRBJ1-2
D gene: .
CDR3 protein: CASSVDRTPNYGYTF
CDR3 DNA: TGTGCCAGTAGTGTCGACAGGACCCCAAACTATGGCTACACCTTC

clone size: .
V gene: TRBV2
J gene: TRBJ1-2
D gene: .
CDR3 protein: CASRTEASNYGYTF
CDR3 DNA: TGTGCCAGCCGGACAGAGGCCTCAAACTATGGCTACACCTTC

clone size: .
V gene: TRBV6-5
J gene: TRBJ1-5
D gene: TRBD1
CDR3 protein: CASSRDRYSNQPQHF
CDR3 DNA: TGTGCCAGCAGCCGGGACAGATATAGCAATCAGCCCCAGCATTTT

clone size: .
V gene: TRBV7-2
J gene: TRBJ2-7
D gene: TRBD1
CDR3 protein: CASSSDRALGEQYF
CDR3 DNA: TGTGCCAGCAGCTCGGACAGGGCCCTTGGCGAGCAGTACTTC

clone size: .
V gene: TRBV7-9
J gene: TRBJ2-5
D gene: TRBD1
CDR3 protein: CASRSSPGQERETQYF
CDR3 DNA: TGTGCCAGCAGATCCAGCCCGGGACAGGAGAGAGAGACCCAGTACTTC

clone size: .
V gene: TRBV7-2
J gene: TRBJ2-4
D gene: TRBD2
CDR3 protein: CASSPGGSKNIQYF
CDR3 DNA: TGTGCCAGCAGCCCGGGGGGTTCCAAAAACATTCAGTACTTC

clone size: .
V gene: TRBV6-5
J gene: TRBJ2-1
D gene: TRBD1
CDR3 protein: CASSKDRGNYNEQFF
CDR3 DNA: TGTGCCAGCAGTAAGGACAGGGGGAACTACAATGAGCAGTTCTTC

clone size: few
V gene: TRBV6-5
J gene: TRBJ2-3
D gene: TRBD2
CDR3 protein: CASSQGLATDTQYF
CDR3 DNA: TGTGCCAGCAGTCAGGGACTAGCGACAGATACGCAGTATTTT

clone size: .
V gene: TRBV11-2
J gene: TRBJ2-5
D gene: TRBD2
CDR3 protein: CASTLGLAGAETQYF
CDR3 DNA: TGTGCCAGCACCCTTGGACTAGCGGGGGCGGAGACCCAGTACTTC

clone size: .
V gene: TRBV30
J gene: TRBJ1-3
D gene: .
CDR3 protein: CAWSKGISGNTIYF
CDR3 DNA: TGTGCCTGGAGTAAGGGGATTTCTGGAAACACCATATATTTT

clone size: few
V gene: TRBV7-8
J gene: TRBJ1-2
D gene: .
CDR3 protein: CASSSDRRYGYTF
CDR3 DNA: TGTGCCAGCAGCTCGGACAGACGCTATGGCTACACCTTC

clone size: .
V gene: TRBV7-8
J gene: TRBJ1-3
D gene: .
CDR3 protein: CASRSGVSGNTIYF
CDR3 DNA: TGTGCCAGCAGGTCAGGGGTCTCTGGAAACACCATATATTTT

clone size: .
V gene: TRBV6-6
J gene: TRBJ2-5
D gene: .
CDR3 protein: CASSNGRGLETQYF
CDR3 DNA: TGTGCCAGCAGTAACGGTCGAGGTCTAGAGACCCAGTACTTC

clone size: .
V gene: TRBV7-2
J gene: TRBJ2-3
D gene: TRBD2
CDR3 protein: CASSLDGGGTVYTQYF
CDR3 DNA: TGTGCCAGCAGCTTAGATGGGGGGGGGACGGTATATACGCAGTATTTT

clone size: .
V gene: TRBV2
J gene: TRBJ2-3
D gene: TRBD2
CDR3 protein: CASSVQREYTDTQYF
CDR3 DNA: TGTGCCAGCAGCGTCCAGCGGGAATACACAGATACGCAGTATTTT